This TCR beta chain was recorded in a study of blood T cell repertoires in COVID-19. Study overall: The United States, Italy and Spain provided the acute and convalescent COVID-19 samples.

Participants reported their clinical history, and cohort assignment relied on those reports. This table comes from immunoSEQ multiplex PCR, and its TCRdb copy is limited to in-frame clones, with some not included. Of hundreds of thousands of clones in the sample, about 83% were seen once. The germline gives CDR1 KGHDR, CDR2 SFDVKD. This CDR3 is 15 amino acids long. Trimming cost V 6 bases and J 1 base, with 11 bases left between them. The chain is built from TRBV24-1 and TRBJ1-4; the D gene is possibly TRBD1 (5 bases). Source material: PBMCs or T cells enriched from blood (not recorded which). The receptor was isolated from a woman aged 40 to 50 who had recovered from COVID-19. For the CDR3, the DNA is TGTGCCACCAGTCCATCGGGGGAAACTAATGAAAAACTGTTTTTT. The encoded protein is CATSPSGETNEKLFF.